This paragraph reports one T cell receptor (beta chain). What it binds is unknown. The analysis combined second doses at about 4 or about 12 weeks. Here immunoSEQ multiplex PCR was the method, and the copy in TCRdb shows in-frame clones only, minus some. The profile shows 65,000 to 85,000 clones, 80% to 90% of them singletons. The data derive from a study of T cell responses to AZD1222 COVID-19 vaccine. Overall study findings and caveats: Sampled repertoires all dated from after the peak T cell response. Spike was spanned by vaccine-associated CD4 TCRs, which were dominant at 160-218 and 743-854. Among spike-specific TCRs, nearly half reportedly target unmutated variant regions.

The CDR3 spans 11 residues. V was pared by 3 bases and J by 8 bases, with 4 bases between. The chain joins TRBV12-3 or TRBV12-4 to TRBJ2-2; the D is unclear. The receptor was isolated from an adult who received the AZD1222 COVID-19 vaccine. Sequenced here: peripheral blood, sampled 28 days after the second AZD1222 dose. CDR3 sequence reads: CASSFRGELFF. The DNA of the CDR3 is TGTGCCAGCAGTTTTCGAGGGGAGCTGTTTTTT.